This TCR beta chain was recovered during a study of beta chain features in type 1 diabetes. Study results and caveats: Patients with Type 1 diabetes showed moderately but significantly shorter TCRB CDR3s in all four CD4+ subsets. With patients and controls alike, PCR might favor shorter templates to an equal degree. Cells carrying high TCR expression could end up over-represented when cDNA is sequenced. VDJ junctions sequenced from type 1 diabetes patients showed fewer insertions and more deletions.

This clone has just a few counts. Its specificity is unknown. Trimming cost V 5 bases and J 9 bases; bases outside gene matches: 12. Germline CDR1 is SNHLY and CDR2 is FYNNEI. This CDR3 spans 14 amino acids. Investigators reverse transcribed all isolated RNA, so they sequenced expressed TCRB transcripts. Assay used: immunoSEQ multiplex PCR; TCRdb lists only in-frame clones, some missing. Of 250,000 to 350,000 clones in the sample, more than 13% were seen once. The sample consisted of naive CD4+ T cells from blood. This TCR came from a man aged 30 to 45 with type 1 diabetes. V gene TRBV2 combines with J gene TRBJ1-2; 7 bases line up with TRBD1. The chain's CDR3 is CASSSTGAYSSYTF. In nucleotides, the CDR3 is TGTGCCAGCAGTAGTACAGGGGCTTACAGTAGCTACACCTTC. The full variable domain, its missing parts supplied by reference TRBV2 and TRBJ1-2, is EPEVTQTPSHQVTQMGQEVILRCVPISNHLYFYWYRQILGQKVEFLVSFYNNEISEKSEIFDDQFSVERPDGSNFTLKIRSTKLEDSAMYFCASSSTGAYSSYTFGSGTRLTVV.